These 32 T cell receptor beta chains originate from one sample sequenced in a study of Ad26.COV2.S vaccination and SARS-CoV-2 variants. Specified treatment: around 19 received Ad26.COV2.S at low or high dose, single or two shots; roughly 5 received placebo; per-sample allocation not given. All samples were drawn on day 63, counting from the first vaccine or placebo injection. TCRdb's table, derived via immunoSEQ multiplex PCR, lists solely in-frame clones and lacks some. The profile shows hundreds of thousands of clones, around 89% of them singletons. The sequenced sample was peripheral blood, obtained in a trial of Ad26.COV2.S vaccine versus placebo. The origin of the receptors is a person aged 18-65 years who received the Ad26.COV2.S COVID-19 vaccine or a placebo.

The sample holds one count of this clone. V and J are TRBV9 and TRBJ1-6, with 8 bases fitting TRBD1. Germline loops: CDR1 SGDLS, CDR2 YYNGEE. The V segment lost 3 bases and the J segment 10 bases; nucleotides outside the gene matches: 9. The CDR3 extends over 15 amino acids. For the CDR3, the DNA is TGTGCCAGCAGCGCCGAAACAGGGGGTGGCTCACCCCTCCACTTT. Translated: CASSAETGGGSPLHF. Full variable domain (missing parts from reference TRBV9 and TRBJ1-6): DSGVTQTPKHLITATGQRVTLRCSPRSGDLSVYWYQQSLDQGLQFLIQYYNGEERAKGNILERFSAQQFPDLHSELNLSSLELGDSALYFCASSAETGGGSPLHFGNGTRLTVT.

V usage is TRBV27 and J usage is TRBJ1-5, with 9 positions matching TRBD1. Germline CDR1 and CDR2: MNHEY and SMNVEV (reference sequence). CDR3 length: 16 residues. Unmatched junction bases numbered 7, after V lost 0 bases and J lost 7 bases. The CDR3 region has the DNA TGTGCCAGCAGTTTATCCGGGGGACAGGGTGGCCAGCCCCAGCATTTT. Amino acid sequence: CASSLSGGQGGQPQHF.

The chain joins TRBV27 to TRBJ1-1, with D hard to call. CDR3 size: 14 residues. The V and J ends lost 0 bases and 0 bases respectively, with 5 bases between them. Germline V CDR1 and CDR2: MNHEY, SMNVEV (reference sequence). The CDR3 coding sequence is TGTGCCAGCAGTTTATCCGCCGTGAACACTGAAGCTTTCTTT. Its translation: CASSLSAVNTEAFF.

This rearrangement joins TRBV24-1 to TRBJ2-3; D tentatively fits TRBD1 or TRBD2 (5 bases each). CDR1 is KGHDR and CDR2 is SFDVKD in the germline V gene. The CDR3 totals 16 residues. Trimming stripped 12 bases from V and 2 bases from J, with 23 bases between. The CDR3 here is CAPAIEGFEDTDTQYF. The CDR3 bases are TGTGCCCCCGCAATCGAGGGGTTTGAGGACACAGATACGCAGTATTTT.

The chain couples TRBV28 to TRBJ2-1, with 12 bases lining up with TRBD2. In germline, CDR1 is MDHEN, CDR2 SYDVKM. The CDR3 is 15 residues long. V lost 6 bases to trimming and J lost 8 bases; unmatched junction nucleotides: 8. Here the CDR3 reads CASSSPGTSGHEQFF. The CDR3 nucleotides are TGTGCCAGCAGCAGTCCCGGGACTAGCGGGCATGAGCAGTTCTTC.

This clone has just one count. V usage is TRBV3-1 (or the pseudogene TRBV3-2) and J usage is TRBJ1-4; D ambiguous. Trimming removed 1 base at V and 10 bases at J, with 13 bases between. The germline V gene encodes CDR1 LGHDT and CDR2 YNNKEL (reference sequence). The CDR3 is made up of 14 amino acids. The CDR3 region has the DNA TGTGCCAGCAGCCAAGGGCCCCAAGAATTAAAACTGTTTTTT. Translating gives CASSQGPQELKLFF.

The CDR3 DNA is TGTGCCAGCAGCTTAGCGGGCGGAGACGTTGGAAAACTGTTTTTT. It codes for CASSLAGGDVGKLFF. This rearrangement joins TRBV7-8 to TRBJ1-4; D is unclear. The germline V and J ends were trimmed by 0 bases and 10 bases, with 15 bases remaining between them. CDR1 is SGHVS and CDR2 is FQNEAQ in the germline V gene. The CDR3 is made up of 15 amino acids. The complete variable domain, with remaining parts taken from reference TRBV7-8 and TRBJ1-4, reads GAGVSQSPRYKVAKRGQDVALRCDPISGHVSLFWYQQALGQGPEFLTYFQNEAQLDKSGLPSDRFFAERPEGSVSTLKIQRTQQEDSAVYLCASSLAGGDVGKLFFGSGTQLSVL.

This chain connects TRBV19 to TRBJ2-7; no definite D call. The V end lost 6 bases, the J end lost 7 bases, and 10 bases lay between the germline ends. CDR1 and CDR2 from the germline V gene are LNHDA and SQIVND (reference sequence). This CDR3 is 11 amino acids long. CDR3 sequence: CASSHSREQYF. The CDR3 DNA reads TGTGCCAGTAGCCACTCCCGGGAGCAGTACTTC.

Turning to this clone: The junction differs from germline at one of its ends, possibly a read error. This sequence joins TRBV19 and TRBJ2-3; 11 bases match TRBD2. The CDR3 loop spans 14 amino acids. Germline-derived CDR1 and CDR2 are LNHDA and SQIVND (reference sequence). The CDR3 reads CASSSGGAEDTQYF. CDR3 nucleotide sequence: TGTGCCAGCAGTAGCGGGGGGGCCGAAGATACGCAGTATTTT.

V usage is TRBV7-2 and J usage is TRBJ2-7; TRBD2 might be the D (6 bases). CDR1 and CDR2 (germline): SGHTA, FQGNSA. The CDR3 sequence is 15 residues long. V lost 0 bases and J lost 4, with 13 bases in between. Here the CDR3 DNA reads TGTGCCAGCAGCTTAGCGAGCACTAGCCGTTACGAGCAGTACTTC. The encoded protein is CASSLASTSRYEQYF.

The J gene is TRBJ1-3, the V gene TRBV5-1; the D gene is possibly TRBD1 (5 bases). CDR3 length: 16 residues. V was cut by 1 base and J by 0 bases, with 11 bases left in between. Per germline, CDR1 SGHRS and CDR2 YFSETQ. The CDR3 nucleotides read TGCGCCAGCAGCTTGACCCAGACAGTCTCTGGAAACACCATATATTTT. It codes for CASSLTQTVSGNTIYF. Filled out from reference TRBV5-1 and TRBJ1-3, the complete variable domain reads KAGVTQTPRYLIKTRGQQVTLSCSPISGHRSVSWYQQTPGQGLQFLFEYFSETQRNKGNFPGRFSGRQFSNSRSEMNVSTLELGDSALYLCASSLTQTVSGNTIYFGEGSWLTVV.

This clone has only a few counts. This rearrangement joins TRBV18 to TRBJ1-1; maybe TRBD1 (5 bases). The germline V gene encodes CDR1 KGHSH and CDR2 LQKENI. V lost 1 base to trimming and J lost 3 bases, with 12 bases between them. The CDR3 covers 15 residues. The CDR3 loop reads CASSPRTGGDTEAFF. CDR3 nucleotides: TGTGCCAGCTCACCACGCACGGGGGGGGACACTGAAGCTTTCTTT. The full variable domain, rest sourced from reference TRBV18 and TRBJ1-1, is NAGVMQNPRHLVRRRGQEARLRCSPMKGHSHVYWYRQLPEEGLKFMVYLQKENIIDESGMPKERFSAEFPKEGPSILRIQQVVRGDSAAYFCASSPRTGGDTEAFFGQGTRLTVV.

The genes are TRBV21-1 and TRBJ2-7. TRBV21-1 is flagged as a pseudogene. The length of the CDR3 is 20 residues. CDR3 coding DNA: TGTGCCAGCAGCAATAGGTCGGGCTCCGTAGATGGGTCGTCCATGTTCGAGCAGTACTTC. Translated: CASSNRSGSVDGSSMFEQYF.

This clone was detected once. The chain combines TRBV19 with TRBJ2-3; 7 bases match TRBD1. The V gene end was trimmed by 6 bases and the J gene end by 2 bases; junction bases not matched to a gene: 2. The CDR3 extends over 13 amino acids. The V gene's germline CDR1 is LNHDA and CDR2 SQIVND (reference sequence). The DNA for the CDR3 is TGTGCCAGTAGAGACAGGGCCACAGATACGCAGTATTTT. This encodes CASRDRATDTQYF. Full variable domain (remainder filled in from reference TRBV19 and TRBJ2-3): DGGITQSPKYLFRKEGQNVTLSCEQNLNHDAMYWYRQDPGQGLRLIYYSQIVNDFQKGDIAEGYSVSREKKESFPLTVTSAQKNPTAFYLCASRDRATDTQYFGPGTRLTVL.

The chain has TRBV27 and TRBJ1-6, with TRBD1 matching over 8 bases. There are 13 residues in the CDR3. Germline V gene sequence: CDR1 MNHEY, CDR2 SMNVEV (reference sequence). V was clipped by 7 bases and J by 6 bases; unmatched bases: 2. The CDR3 sequence is CASTRGLNSPLHF. The CDR3 bases are TGTGCCAGCACCAGGGGGCTTAATTCACCCCTCCACTTT.

This chain links TRBV9 with TRBJ2-1; 9 nucleotides agree with TRBD2. The CDR3 is 16 residues long. V was pared by 0 bases and J by 7 bases, with 8 bases of the junction left unmatched. Germline V lookup: CDR1 SGDLS, CDR2 YYNGEE. For the CDR3, the DNA is TGTGCCAGCAGCGTAGGGTTTGGCGGGGGGGCTAATGAGCAGTTCTTC. Protein product: CASSVGFGGGANEQFF.

V gene TRBV6-5 combines with J gene TRBJ2-3, with 7 bases aligning to TRBD2. J gave up 4 bases and V 5 bases, and 6 bases lay outside the gene matches. The CDR3 loop spans 14 amino acids. Germline-derived CDR1 and CDR2 are MNHEY and SVGAGI. CDR3 DNA sequence: TGTGCCAGCAGTCGGACTAGGGGTCCAGATACGCAGTATTTT. This codes for CASSRTRGPDTQYF.

The chain combines TRBV6-1 with TRBJ2-2; the match to TRBD2 covers 14 bases. This CDR3 contains 18 residues. Germline V gene sequence: CDR1 MNHNS, CDR2 SASEGT. J gave up 5 bases and V 0 bases, and 5 bases lay outside the gene matches. The CDR3 DNA reads as TGTGCCAGCAGTGAAGCTGGGGGACTAGCGGGAGCAACCGGGGAGCTGTTTTTT. It yields the protein CASSEAGGLAGATGELFF.

This chain uses TRBV5-1 with TRBJ2-7; D is possibly TRBD2 (5 bases). Trimming took 4 bases from V and 3 from J, leaving 14 bases between them. This CDR3 has 14 residues. Germline V gives CDR1 SGHRS, CDR2 YFSETQ. The CDR3 region is CASSPEGIGYEQYF. For the CDR3, the DNA is TGCGCCAGCAGCCCTGAGGGCATCGGCTACGAGCAGTACTTC.

The rearrangement links TRBV18 to TRBJ2-1; 8 bases fit TRBD2. With 0 bases clipped from V and 1 base from J, the junction kept 2 bases outside the gene matches. In germline, CDR1 is KGHSH, CDR2 LQKENI. This CDR3 has 16 residues. The CDR3 protein is CASSPPSGASYNEQFF. The CDR3 DNA reads as TGTGCCAGCTCACCACCTAGCGGGGCGTCCTACAATGAGCAGTTCTTC. The entire variable domain, with the rest obtained from reference TRBV18 and TRBJ2-1, is as follows: NAGVMQNPRHLVRRRGQEARLRCSPMKGHSHVYWYRQLPEEGLKFMVYLQKENIIDESGMPKERFSAEFPKEGPSILRIQQVVRGDSAAYFCASSPPSGASYNEQFFGPGTRLTVL.

V is TRBV6-6 and J is TRBJ2-1; 7 nucleotides agree with TRBD2. Germline trimming cut 5 bases from V and 7 bases from J; bases unmatched to any gene: 17. The length of the CDR3 is 17 residues. Germline V lookup: CDR1 MNHNY, CDR2 SVGAGI (reference sequence). In DNA form, the CDR3 reads TGTGCCAGCAGTCCCACGGGGGGAGGGCCAAAGGAGAATGAGCAGTTCTTC. Translation gives CASSPTGGGPKENEQFF.

The V and J genes are TRBV5-4 and TRBJ1-2; D perhaps matches TRBD1 (5 bases). The V end lost 0 bases, the J end lost 4 bases, and 7 bases lay between the germline ends. The CDR3 loop spans 13 amino acids. The germline V gene has CDR1 SGHNT and CDR2 YYREEE (reference sequence). The CDR3, as DNA: TGTGCCAGCAGCTTGGGGGACGGCTATGGCTACACCTTC. This encodes CASSLGDGYGYTF.

The chain links TRBV6-5 to TRBJ1-6; a possible D gene is TRBD1 (5 bases). The germline gives CDR1 MNHEY, CDR2 SVGAGI. Trimming removed 6 bases at V and 5 bases at J, with 14 bases between. The CDR3 runs 15 residues. CDR3: CASRPLGGDNSPLHF. CDR3 sequence (DNA): TGTGCCAGCAGACCCCTCGGGGGGGATAATTCACCCCTCCACTTT.

The gene calls are TRBV2 and TRBJ2-1, with 10 bases lining up with TRBD2. Germline-derived CDR1 and CDR2 are SNHLY and FYNNEI. J was trimmed by 4 bases and V by 1 base; bases with no gene match: 1. This CDR3 has 15 residues. The CDR3 region has the DNA TGTGCCAGCAGTGAAGGGACTAGCGGATACAATGAGCAGTTCTTC. Its protein is CASSEGTSGYNEQFF.

CDR3 sequence (DNA): TGTGCCAGCAGTTATTGGGTTAACTATGGCTACACCTTC. This codes for CASSYWVNYGYTF. The chain carries TRBV6-5 and TRBJ1-2; D gene ambiguous. Germline values: CDR1 MNHEY, CDR2 SVGAGI. There are 13 residues in the CDR3. The ends were cut back, 3 bases at V and 1 base at J, with 6 bases in the middle.

This chain connects TRBV4-3 to TRBJ1-2; D is unclear. The CDR3 sequence is 15 residues long. Germline values: CDR1 LGHNA, CDR2 YSLEER. Trimming cost V 0 bases and J 4 bases, with 12 bases left between them. The CDR3 region is CASSQDPLRPYGYTF. CDR3 DNA: TGCGCCAGCAGCCAAGATCCCCTAAGGCCCTATGGCTACACCTTC.

The chain has TRBV7-2 and TRBJ2-3; tentatively, D is TRBD2 (6 bases). This CDR3 comprises 17 residues. The V end was cut by 1 base, the J end by 2 bases, with 16 bases between. Germline V CDR1 and CDR2: SGHTA, FQGNSA. The CDR3 here is CASSLGVWAGHTDTQYF. The CDR3 region has the DNA TGTGCCAGCAGCTTAGGCGTATGGGCGGGGCACACAGATACGCAGTATTTT.

This clone was recorded only once. The chain recombines TRBV5-4 with TRBJ2-1, with D hard to call. CDR3 length equals 16 residues. Trimming pared 4 bases from V and 0 bases from J, leaving 14 bases between. From germline, CDR1 is SGHNT and CDR2 YYREEE (reference sequence). The CDR3 DNA reads TGTGCCAGCAGCAGACCGGCTTCCCCCTCCTACAATGAGCAGTTCTTC. Amino acids: CASSRPASPSYNEQFF.

The gene calls are TRBV6-5 and TRBJ1-1; no clear D. V gave up 11 bases and J gave up 4 bases, with 17 bases separating them. Germline V CDR1 and CDR2: MNHEY, SVGAGI. CDR3 size: 13 residues. The CDR3 region is CAATRGGGTEAFF. The CDR3 nucleotides read TGTGCCGCCACCCGGGGAGGTGGCACTGAAGCTTTCTTT.

This chain joins TRBV12-3 or TRBV12-4 and TRBJ2-5; no clear D gene. V was shortened by 7 bases and J by 3 bases, with 9 bases between the two germline ends. There are 12 residues in the CDR3. CDR3 coding DNA: TGTGCCAGCACACGGAACGAAGAGACCCAGTACTTC. As protein: CASTRNEETQYF.

The rearrangement uses TRBV24-1 and TRBJ1-5; possibly TRBD1 for D (5 bases). CDR1 and CDR2 (germline): KGHDR, SFDVKD. Trimming stripped 5 bases from V and 4 bases from J, with 14 bases between. This CDR3 has 15 amino acids. CDR3 sequence: CATSAQGRGNQPQHF. CDR3 nucleotide sequence: TGTGCCACCAGTGCTCAGGGTCGCGGGAATCAGCCCCAGCATTTT.

This chain links TRBV6-5 with TRBJ1-4, with 8 bases identical to TRBD1. Germline V CDR1 and CDR2: MNHEY, SVGAGI. The CDR3 spans 14 residues. Germline trimming cut 5 bases from V and 7 bases from J; bases unmatched to any gene: 6. The CDR3 nucleotides read TGTGCCAGCAGTCCCGGACAGGGAGGTGAAAAACTGTTTTTT. As protein: CASSPGQGGEKLFF.